This TCR beta chain was sequenced during a study of early T cells in non-severe SARS-CoV-2 infection. Looking at the study overall: Sequencing targeted bulk RNA from unsorted whole blood, leaving chains unpaired. General observations from the study: Matching with VDJdb favored anti-spike CD8 responses (missing private and CD4 specificities).

Unique molecular identifiers tagged individual cDNA molecules. From the 5' RACE reads, TCRdb called clonotypes with MiXCR, one entry per CDR3 protein. The sample records under 65,000 distinct CDR3 sequences, around an eighth being singletons. Trimming cost V 8 bases and J 5 bases, with 9 bases left between them. The CDR3 contains 12 residues. Germline lookup yields CDR1 MNHEY and CDR2 SMNVEV (reference sequence). This clonotype came up a few times. Its matching antigen is unknown. This chain connects TRBV27 to TRBJ2-2; D may be TRBD1 (6 bases). This receptor was identified in an adult who was a healthcare worker with PCR-confirmed SARS-CoV-2 infection or an uninfected control (not recorded which). The specimen was whole blood. CDR3 nucleotides: TGTGCCAGCGCTAGGGGGACCGGGGAGCTGTTTTTT. This encodes CASARGTGELFF.